Described below is a single T cell receptor (beta chain) sequence and its context. The target antigen is unknown. PCR employed 60 Vbeta and 13 Jbeta primers. Clones were sequenced by immunoSEQ multiplex PCR, and TCRdb holds only the in-frame ones, with some missing. The sample yields over 150,000 clones, about four fifths seen once. This sample is part of a study of cytomegalovirus exposure and HLA in healthy donors. General study points: As was reported, the HLA-A and HLA-B alleles of most subjects were accurately predicted from TCR beta sequences.

CDR1 and CDR2 (germline): MDHEN, SYDVKM. The CDR3 consists of 16 residues. Deletions cut 4 bases from V and 3 bases from J, with 16 bases between. This rearrangement joins TRBV28 to TRBJ1-5; TRBD1 might be the D (5 bases). Specimen: PBMCs. The TCR comes from a girl aged 10-17 years in good health and CMV-seropositive. Here the CDR3 DNA reads TGTGCCAGCAGTTATTTGGGAGGGGCCAACAATCAGCCCCAGCATTTT. Translating gives CASSYLGGANNQPQHF.